Listed here is a single T cell receptor beta chain. Profiled with immunoSEQ multiplex PCR; TCRdb holds only in-frame clones, not every one. The sample holds about 290,000 clones; around nine tenths are singletons and the top ten take 1.5% to 2%. These data originate in a study of blood T cell repertoires in COVID-19. There are 13 residues in the CDR3. V lost 5 bases and J lost 4; bases outside the gene matches: 2. CDR1 GTSNPN and CDR2 SVGIG come from the germline V gene (reference sequence). The receptor's source is a woman in her thirties or forties who had recovered from COVID-19. The sequencing sample was made of PBMCs or T cells enriched from blood (not recorded which). The genes are TRBV30 and TRBJ1-2, with TRBD1 matching 12 bases. This CDR3 is CAWGDRGLYGYTF. CDR3 DNA sequence: TGTGCCTGGGGGGACAGGGGGCTCTATGGCTACACCTTC.